This T cell receptor beta chain was captured by sequencing in a study of cytomegalovirus exposure and HLA in healthy donors. Regarding the study as a whole: A missense variant in DCLRE1C was later tied to TCR beta V- and J-gene trimming.

60 Vbeta and 13 Jbeta primers were used in PCR. The protocol was immunoSEQ multiplex PCR, while the TCRdb copy is restricted to in-frame clones and leaves out a portion. The repertoire holds around 150,000 clones, with 78% as singletons. The table lists this clone with a few counts. No antigen is known for it. The CDR3 totals 13 residues. The germline V gene has CDR1 SGHNT and CDR2 YENEEA. This chain links TRBV11-3 with TRBJ2-5; 7 nucleotides agree with TRBD1. The end of the DNA aligns better with TRBJ2-7, so the J call may be wrong. The receptor comes from a male donor in good health and CMV-seronegative. Input material: PBMCs. CDR3 sequence (DNA): TGTGCCAGCAGCTTAAACAGGGGATTCGAGCAGTACTTC. Protein product: CASSLNRGFEQYF.